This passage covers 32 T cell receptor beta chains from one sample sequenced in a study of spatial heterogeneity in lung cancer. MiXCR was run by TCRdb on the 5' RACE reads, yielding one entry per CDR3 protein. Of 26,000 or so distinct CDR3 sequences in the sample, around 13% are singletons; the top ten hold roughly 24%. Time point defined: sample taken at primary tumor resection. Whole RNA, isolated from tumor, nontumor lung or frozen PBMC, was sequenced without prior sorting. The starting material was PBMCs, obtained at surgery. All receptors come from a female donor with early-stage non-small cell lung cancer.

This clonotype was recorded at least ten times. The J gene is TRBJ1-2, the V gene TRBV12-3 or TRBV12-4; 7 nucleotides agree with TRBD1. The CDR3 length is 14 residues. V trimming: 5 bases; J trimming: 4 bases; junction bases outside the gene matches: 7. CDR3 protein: CASSPLGQSYGYTF. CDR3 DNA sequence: TGTGCCAGCAGTCCATTGGGACAGAGCTATGGCTACACCTTC.

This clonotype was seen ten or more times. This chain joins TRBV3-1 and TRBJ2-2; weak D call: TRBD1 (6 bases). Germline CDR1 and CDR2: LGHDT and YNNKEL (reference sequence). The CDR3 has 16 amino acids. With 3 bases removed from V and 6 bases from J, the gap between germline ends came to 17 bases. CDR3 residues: CASSQGTGFGPGELFF. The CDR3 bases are TGTGCCAGCAGCCAGGGCACAGGGTTTGGGCCCGGGGAGCTGTTTTTT.

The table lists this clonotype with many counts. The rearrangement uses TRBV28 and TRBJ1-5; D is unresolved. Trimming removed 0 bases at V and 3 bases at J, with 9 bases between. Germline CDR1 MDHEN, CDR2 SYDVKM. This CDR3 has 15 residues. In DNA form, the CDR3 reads TGTGCCAGCAGTTTATGGGGTGCCTCCAATCAGCCCCAGCATTTT. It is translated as CASSLWGASNQPQHF.

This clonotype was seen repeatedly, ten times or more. CDR3 sequence: CSAADSTNQPQHF. CDR3 coding DNA: TGCAGCGCCGCGGACAGCACCAATCAGCCCCAGCATTTT. The rearrangement links TRBV29-1 to TRBJ1-5; TRBD1 might be the D (6 bases). This CDR3 region has 13 residues. Germline loops: CDR1 SQVTM, CDR2 ANQGSEA. Between the trimmed V and J ends, which lost 7 bases and 3 bases, there was a span of 13 bases.

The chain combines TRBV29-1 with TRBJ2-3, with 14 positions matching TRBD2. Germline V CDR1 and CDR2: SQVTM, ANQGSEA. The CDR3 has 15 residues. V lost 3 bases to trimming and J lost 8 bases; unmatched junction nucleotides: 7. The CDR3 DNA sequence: TGCAGCGTTGACCTAGGGACTAGCGGGAGAGTTACGCAGTATTTT. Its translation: CSVDLGTSGRVTQYF.

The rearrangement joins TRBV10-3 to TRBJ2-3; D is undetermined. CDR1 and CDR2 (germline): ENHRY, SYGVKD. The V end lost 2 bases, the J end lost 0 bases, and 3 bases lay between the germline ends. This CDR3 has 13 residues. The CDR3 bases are TGTGCCATCAGTGAGGACAGCACAGATACGCAGTATTTT. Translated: CAISEDSTDTQYF.

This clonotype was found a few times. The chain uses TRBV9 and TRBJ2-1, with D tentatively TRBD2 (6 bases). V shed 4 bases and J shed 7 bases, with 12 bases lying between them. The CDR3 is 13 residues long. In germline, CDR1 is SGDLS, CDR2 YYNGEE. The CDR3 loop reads CASSMGLLNEQFF. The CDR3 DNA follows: TGTGCCAGCAGCATGGGACTTCTAAATGAGCAGTTCTTC.

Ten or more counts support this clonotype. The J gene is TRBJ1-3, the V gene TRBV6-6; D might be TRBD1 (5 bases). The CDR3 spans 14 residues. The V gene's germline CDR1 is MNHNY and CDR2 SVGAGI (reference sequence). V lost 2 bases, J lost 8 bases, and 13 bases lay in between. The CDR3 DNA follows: TGTGCCAGCAGTTACGATCCAGGGTTGGACACCATATATTTT. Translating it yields CASSYDPGLDTIYF.

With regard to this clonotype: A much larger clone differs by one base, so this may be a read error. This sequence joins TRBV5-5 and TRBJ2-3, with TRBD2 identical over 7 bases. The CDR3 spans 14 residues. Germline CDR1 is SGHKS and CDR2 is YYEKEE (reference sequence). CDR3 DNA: TGTGTCAGCAGCCCAAGACTAGCTCAAGATACGCAGTATTTT. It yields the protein CVSSPRLAQDTQYF. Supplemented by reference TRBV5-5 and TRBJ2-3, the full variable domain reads DAGVTQSPTHLIKTRGQQVTLRCSPISGHKSVSWYQQVLGQGPQFIFQYYEKEERGRGNFPDRFSARQFPNYSSELNVNALLLGDSALYLCVSSPRLAQDTQYFGPGTRLTVL.

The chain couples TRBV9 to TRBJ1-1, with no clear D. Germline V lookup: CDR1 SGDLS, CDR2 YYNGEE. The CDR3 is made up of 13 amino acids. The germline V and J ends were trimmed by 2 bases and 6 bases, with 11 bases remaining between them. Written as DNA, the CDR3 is TGTGCCAGCAGCGTTTTCGGGTTCGCTGAAGCTTTCTTT. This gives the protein CASSVFGFAEAFF.

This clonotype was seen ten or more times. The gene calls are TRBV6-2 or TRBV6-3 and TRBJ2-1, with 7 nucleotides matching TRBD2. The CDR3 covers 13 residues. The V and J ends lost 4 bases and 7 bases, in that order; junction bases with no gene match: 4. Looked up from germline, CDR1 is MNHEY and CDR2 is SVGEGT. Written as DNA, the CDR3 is TGTGCCAGCAGTTCGCGGGAGAAGAATGAGCAGTTCTTC. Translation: CASSSREKNEQFF.

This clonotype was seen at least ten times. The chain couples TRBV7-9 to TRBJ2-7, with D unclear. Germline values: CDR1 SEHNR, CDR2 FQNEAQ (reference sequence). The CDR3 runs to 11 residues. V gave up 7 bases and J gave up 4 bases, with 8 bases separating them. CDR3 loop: CASNPIYEQYV. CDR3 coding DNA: TGTGCCAGCAACCCTATATACGAGCAGTACGTC.

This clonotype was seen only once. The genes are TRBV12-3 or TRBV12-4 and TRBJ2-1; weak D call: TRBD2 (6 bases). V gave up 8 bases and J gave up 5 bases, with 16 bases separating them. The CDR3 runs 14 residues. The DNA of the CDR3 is TGTGCCAGCCGGGACTCACAGCCTAACAATGAGCAGTTCTTC. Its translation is CASRDSQPNNEQFF.

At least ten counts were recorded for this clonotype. CDR3 loop: CASSSPDGYEQYF. In DNA form, the CDR3 reads TGTGCCAGCAGCTCGCCGGACGGATACGAGCAGTACTTC. The chain employs TRBV7-9 and TRBJ2-7; no clear D. Trimming cost V 4 bases and J 4 bases, with 11 bases left between them. Germline V gene sequence: CDR1 SEHNR, CDR2 FQNEAQ (reference sequence). The CDR3 consists of 13 residues.

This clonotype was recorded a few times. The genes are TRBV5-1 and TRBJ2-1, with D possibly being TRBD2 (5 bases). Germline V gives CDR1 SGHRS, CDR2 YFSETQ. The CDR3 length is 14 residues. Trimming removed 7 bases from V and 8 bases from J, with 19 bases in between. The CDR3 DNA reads TGCGCCAGCGAGCCGTTTGGAGGTTCCGATGAGCAGTTCTTC. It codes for CASEPFGGSDEQFF.

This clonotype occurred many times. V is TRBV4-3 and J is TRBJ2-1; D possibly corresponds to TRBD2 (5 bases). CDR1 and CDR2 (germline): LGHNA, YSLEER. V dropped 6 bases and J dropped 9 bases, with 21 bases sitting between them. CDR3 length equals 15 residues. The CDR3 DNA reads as TGCGCCAGCAGTCCAAACCCCCCCGGGGTCGGTGAGCAGTTCTTC. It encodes CASSPNPPGVGEQFF.

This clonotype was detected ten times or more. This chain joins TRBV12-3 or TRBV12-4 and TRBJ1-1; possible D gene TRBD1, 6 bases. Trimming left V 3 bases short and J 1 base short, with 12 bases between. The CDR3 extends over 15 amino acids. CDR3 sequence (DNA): TGTGCCAGCAGTTTCCTACCGACAGGGAACACTGAAGCTTTCTTT. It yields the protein CASSFLPTGNTEAFF.

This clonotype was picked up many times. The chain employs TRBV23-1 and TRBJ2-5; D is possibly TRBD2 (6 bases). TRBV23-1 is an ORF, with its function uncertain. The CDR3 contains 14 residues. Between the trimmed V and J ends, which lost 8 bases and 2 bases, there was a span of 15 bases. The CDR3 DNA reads TGCGCCAGCCCCGGGGGAGTTGGGCAAGAGACCCAGTACTTC. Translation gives CASPGGVGQETQYF.

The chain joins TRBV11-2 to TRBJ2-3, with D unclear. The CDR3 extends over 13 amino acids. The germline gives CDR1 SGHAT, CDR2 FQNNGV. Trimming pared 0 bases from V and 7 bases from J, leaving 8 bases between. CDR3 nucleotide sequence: TGTGCCAGCAGCTTAGATCGGCCGAATACGCAGTATTTT. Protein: CASSLDRPNTQYF.

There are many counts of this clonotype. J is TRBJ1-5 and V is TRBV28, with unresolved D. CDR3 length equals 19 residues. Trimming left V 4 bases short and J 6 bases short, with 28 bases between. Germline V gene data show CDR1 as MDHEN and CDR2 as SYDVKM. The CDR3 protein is CASSYSRTSVAHKGQPQHF. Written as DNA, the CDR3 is TGTGCCAGCAGTTACTCAAGAACGAGTGTGGCCCACAAAGGTCAGCCCCAGCATTTT. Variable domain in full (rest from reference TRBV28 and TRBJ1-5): DVKVTQSSRYLVKRTGEKVFLECVQDMDHENMFWYRQDPGLGLRLIYFSYDVKMKEKGDIPEGYSVSREKKERFSLILESASTNQTSMYLCASSYSRTSVAHKGQPQHFGDGTRLSIL.

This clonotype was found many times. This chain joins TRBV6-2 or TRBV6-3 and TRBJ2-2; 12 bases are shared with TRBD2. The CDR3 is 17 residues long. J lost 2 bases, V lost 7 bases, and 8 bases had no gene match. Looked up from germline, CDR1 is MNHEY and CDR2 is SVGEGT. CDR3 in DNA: TGTGCCAGCACCCTAGCGGGAGGGCCAAGCAACACCGGGGAGCTGTTTTTT. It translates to CASTLAGGPSNTGELFF.

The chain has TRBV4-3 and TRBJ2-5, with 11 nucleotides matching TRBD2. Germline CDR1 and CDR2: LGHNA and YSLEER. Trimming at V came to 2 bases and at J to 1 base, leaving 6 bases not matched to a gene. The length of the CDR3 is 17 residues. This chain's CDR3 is CASSQLYGTSGQETQYF. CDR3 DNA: TGCGCCAGCAGCCAACTTTATGGGACTAGCGGCCAAGAGACCCAGTACTTC.

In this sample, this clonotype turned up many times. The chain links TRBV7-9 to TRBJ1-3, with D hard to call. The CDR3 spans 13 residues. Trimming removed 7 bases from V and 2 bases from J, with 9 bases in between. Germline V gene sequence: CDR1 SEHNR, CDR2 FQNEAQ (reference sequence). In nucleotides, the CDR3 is TGTGCCAGCACGGCACAAGCTGGAAACACCATATATTTT. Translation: CASTAQAGNTIYF.

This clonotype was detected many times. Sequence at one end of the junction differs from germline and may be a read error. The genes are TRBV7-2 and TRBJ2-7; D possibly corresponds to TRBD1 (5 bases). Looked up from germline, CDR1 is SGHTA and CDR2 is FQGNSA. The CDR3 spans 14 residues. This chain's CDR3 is CASSFTGASYERYF. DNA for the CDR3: TGTGCCAGCAGCTTTACAGGTGCATCCTACGAGCGGTACTTC.

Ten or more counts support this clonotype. CDR3 DNA sequence: TGTGCCAGCAGCGTATCCCATACTAGCGGAGGGGGCAATGAGCAGTTCTTC. It translates to CASSVSHTSGGGNEQFF. This sequence joins TRBV9 and TRBJ2-1, with TRBD2 matching over 8 bases. Trimming cost V 1 base and J 6 bases; bases outside gene matches: 12. Per germline, CDR1 SGDLS and CDR2 YYNGEE. The CDR3 sequence is 17 residues long.

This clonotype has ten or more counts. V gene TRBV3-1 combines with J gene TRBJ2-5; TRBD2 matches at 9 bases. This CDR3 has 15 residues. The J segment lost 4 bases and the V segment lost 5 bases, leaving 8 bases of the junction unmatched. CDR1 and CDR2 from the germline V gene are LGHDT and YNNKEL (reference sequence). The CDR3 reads CASSKGLAWGETQYF. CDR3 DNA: TGTGCCAGCAGCAAAGGACTAGCGTGGGGAGAGACCCAGTACTTC.

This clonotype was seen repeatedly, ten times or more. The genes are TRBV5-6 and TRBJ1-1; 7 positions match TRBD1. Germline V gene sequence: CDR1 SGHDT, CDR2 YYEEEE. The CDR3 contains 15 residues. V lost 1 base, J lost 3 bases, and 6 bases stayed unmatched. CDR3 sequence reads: CASSLRRGHDTEAFF. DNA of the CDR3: TGTGCCAGCAGCTTGCGAAGGGGGCATGACACTGAAGCTTTCTTT.

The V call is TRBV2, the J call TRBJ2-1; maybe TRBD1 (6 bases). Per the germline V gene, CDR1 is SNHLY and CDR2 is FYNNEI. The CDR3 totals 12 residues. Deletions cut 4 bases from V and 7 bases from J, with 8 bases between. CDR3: CASSGGGNEQFF. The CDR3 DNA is TGTGCCAGCAGTGGAGGGGGAAATGAGCAGTTCTTC.

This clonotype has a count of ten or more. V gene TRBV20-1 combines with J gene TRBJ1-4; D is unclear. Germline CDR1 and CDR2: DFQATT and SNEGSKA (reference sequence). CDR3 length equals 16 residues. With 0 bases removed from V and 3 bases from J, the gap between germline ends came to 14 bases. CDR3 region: CSARDPSAAPNEKLFF. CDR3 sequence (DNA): TGCAGTGCTAGAGATCCCAGCGCAGCACCTAATGAAAAACTGTTTTTT.

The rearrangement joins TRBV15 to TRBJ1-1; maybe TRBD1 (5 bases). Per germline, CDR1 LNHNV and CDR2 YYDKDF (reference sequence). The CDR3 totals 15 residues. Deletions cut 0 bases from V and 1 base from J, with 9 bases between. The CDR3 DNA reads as TGTGCCACCAGCAGAGAAAGGCAGGGGAACACTGAAGCTTTCTTT. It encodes CATSRERQGNTEAFF.

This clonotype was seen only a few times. The DNA for the CDR3 is TGTGCCAGCAGCGTAGATTCCAGGAGCGCAGGTGAGCAGTTCTTC. Protein: CASSVDSRSAGEQFF. The V and J genes are TRBV9 and TRBJ2-1, with no clear D. This CDR3 has 15 amino acids. V was shortened by 0 bases and J by 9 bases, with 16 bases between the two germline ends. The germline gives CDR1 SGDLS, CDR2 YYNGEE.

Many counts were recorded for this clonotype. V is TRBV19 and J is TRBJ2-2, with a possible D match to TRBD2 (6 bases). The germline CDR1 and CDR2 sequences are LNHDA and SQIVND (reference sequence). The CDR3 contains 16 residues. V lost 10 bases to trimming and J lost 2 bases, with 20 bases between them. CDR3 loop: CATWPPAGSNTGELFF. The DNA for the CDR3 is TGTGCCACGTGGCCCCCGGCGGGGTCTAACACCGGGGAGCTGTTTTTT.